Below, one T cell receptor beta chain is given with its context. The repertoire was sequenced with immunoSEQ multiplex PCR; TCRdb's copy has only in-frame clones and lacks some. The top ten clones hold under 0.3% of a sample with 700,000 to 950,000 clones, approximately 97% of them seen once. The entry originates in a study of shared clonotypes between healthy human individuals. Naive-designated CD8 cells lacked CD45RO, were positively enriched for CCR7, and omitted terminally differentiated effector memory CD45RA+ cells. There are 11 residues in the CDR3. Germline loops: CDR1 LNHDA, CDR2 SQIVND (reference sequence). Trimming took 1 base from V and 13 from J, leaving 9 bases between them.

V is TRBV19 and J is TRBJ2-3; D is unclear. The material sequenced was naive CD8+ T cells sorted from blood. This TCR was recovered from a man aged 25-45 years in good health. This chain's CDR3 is CASSIGLVEYF. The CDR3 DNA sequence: TGTGCCAGTAGTATAGGCTTAGTGGAGTATTTT.